One and the same sample provided the 26 T cell receptor beta chains below, sequenced in a study of blood T cell repertoires in COVID-19. Libraries were prepared by immunoSEQ multiplex PCR; TCRdb keeps only in-frame clonotypes and omits some of them. The sample carries 150,000 to 200,000 clones, approximately 85% recorded once. The sequenced sample was peripheral blood. The origin of the receptors is a human donor with active or convalescent COVID-19. The donor label of this sample is uncertain.

The V gene is TRBV19, the J gene TRBJ2-7, with TRBD2 matching 8 bases. CDR3 length equals 15 residues. V dropped 3 bases and J dropped 2; count of bases not matched to a gene: 6. CDR1 and CDR2 (germline): LNHDA, SQIVND (reference sequence). For the CDR3, the DNA is TGTGCCAGTAGTATGAGGGCGGGAGGTGCCTACGAGCAGTACTTC. It yields the protein CASSMRAGGAYEQYF.

The chain uses TRBV6-6 and TRBJ1-2; D is unclear. Germline V gene data show CDR1 as MNHNY and CDR2 as SVGAGI (reference sequence). The CDR3 has 12 amino acids. Trimming stripped 10 bases from V and 3 bases from J, with 12 bases between. CDR3 residues: CAIFAEDYGYTF. The CDR3 DNA follows: TGTGCCATTTTTGCGGAGGACTATGGCTACACCTTC.

This clone was seen once. The chain carries TRBV7-2 and TRBJ2-5; TRBD2 matches 7 bases. Germline V lookup: CDR1 SGHTA, CDR2 FQGNSA. The CDR3 runs 14 residues. V was clipped by 6 bases and J by 1 base; unmatched bases: 5. CDR3: CASRSGGLQETQYF. The CDR3 nucleotides are TGTGCCAGCAGGTCGGGGGGTCTCCAAGAGACCCAGTACTTC.

The gene calls are TRBV30 and TRBJ2-7; 8 bases fit TRBD2. Germline V gene data show CDR1 as GTSNPN and CDR2 as SVGIG (reference sequence). The CDR3 runs to 14 residues. V was clipped by 0 bases and J by 6 bases; unmatched bases: 7. CDR3 region: CAWSVDGRDSEQYF. As DNA, the CDR3 is TGTGCCTGGAGTGTGGACGGGAGGGACTCCGAGCAGTACTTC.

In its sample, this clone was seen a few times. The rearrangement joins TRBV28 to TRBJ2-5; 7 positions agree with TRBD1. The length of the CDR3 is 14 residues. Germline V gives CDR1 MDHEN, CDR2 SYDVKM. V gave up 5 bases and J gave up 2 bases; unmatched junction bases: 5. The CDR3 DNA reads as TGTGCCAGCAGTCCAACAGGGGTGCAAGAGACCCAGTACTTC. As protein: CASSPTGVQETQYF.

The rearrangement links TRBV19 to TRBJ1-1; 10 bases are shared with TRBD1. CDR1 and CDR2 from the germline V gene are LNHDA and SQIVND (reference sequence). CDR3 length: 16 residues. V shed 6 bases, J shed 3 bases, and the junction held 10 bases outside the gene matches. The CDR3 is CASRTRQGARDTEAFF. The CDR3 bases are TGTGCCAGTAGGACGCGACAGGGGGCGCGAGACACTGAAGCTTTCTTT.

Note on this clone: Given a much more abundant clone one base away, this may be a read error. V is TRBV3-1 (or the pseudogene TRBV3-2) and J is TRBJ1-1; no clear D. Trimming removed 4 bases from V and 1 base from J, with 7 bases in between. Germline values: CDR1 LGHDT, CDR2 YNNKEL (reference sequence). CDR3 length equals 13 residues. CDR3 sequence reads: CASSREWNTEAFF. The CDR3 DNA reads as TGTGCCAGCAGCCGCGAGTGGAACACTGAAGCTTTCTTT.

J is TRBJ1-6 and V is TRBV9, with D possibly matching TRBD1 (5 bases). This CDR3 comprises 15 residues. V was cut by 0 bases and J by 8 bases, with 12 bases left in between. Germline-derived CDR1 and CDR2 are SGDLS and YYNGEE. The DNA for the CDR3 is TGTGCCAGCAGCGTAGTTAGGGGTTGGGATTCACCCCTCCACTTT. This codes for CASSVVRGWDSPLHF.

This rearrangement joins TRBV18 to TRBJ2-7, with D perhaps matching TRBD2 (6 bases). The CDR3 sequence is 17 residues long. Trimming shortened V by 2 bases and J by 0 bases, and 17 bases separated the two germline ends. CDR1 and CDR2 from the germline V gene are KGHSH and LQKENI. CDR3 coding DNA: TGTGCCAGCTCACCAAGGGACTCCGGCGGGCCCTCCTACGAGCAGTACTTC. Translating it yields CASSPRDSGGPSYEQYF.

The CDR3 DNA reads as TGTGCCAGCTCGCCGCAACAGGGCCCAAATTCACCCCTCCACTTT. Its translation: CASSPQQGPNSPLHF. The chain employs TRBV18 and TRBJ1-6; TRBD1 might be the D (6 bases). CDR1 is KGHSH and CDR2 is LQKENI in the germline V gene. The CDR3 sequence is 15 residues long. V was clipped by 6 bases and J by 7 bases, with 16 bases between them.

The chain employs TRBV10-3 and TRBJ2-1, with D possibly being TRBD2 (6 bases). The CDR3 loop spans 13 amino acids. V was clipped by 9 bases and J by 5 bases, with 14 bases between them. Germline CDR1 ENHRY, CDR2 SYGVKD. The CDR3 coding sequence is TGTGCCATACTAGGCGGGGCGGACAATGAGCAGTTCTTC. This gives the protein CAILGGADNEQFF.

The V gene is TRBV10-3, the J gene TRBJ1-6, with 9 positions matching TRBD1. Germline assignment: CDR1 ENHRY and CDR2 SYGVKD. J lost 6 bases, V lost 2 bases, and 5 bases had no gene match. This CDR3 has 16 amino acids. CDR3 region: CAISEGTGIFNSPLHF. The CDR3 nucleotides are TGTGCCATCAGTGAGGGGACAGGGATTTTTAATTCACCCCTCCACTTT.

This chain links TRBV11-3 with TRBJ2-3; 10 nucleotides line up with TRBD2. Germline V CDR1 and CDR2: SGHNT, YENEEA. After removal of 7 bases from V and 5 bases from J, the junction contained 6 bases not matched to a gene. The CDR3 sequence is 14 residues long. This CDR3 reads CASKREGHQDTQYF. CDR3 sequence (DNA): TGTGCCAGCAAGCGGGAGGGCCACCAAGATACGCAGTATTTT.

The chain combines TRBV5-4 with TRBJ2-2, with 10 bases lining up with TRBD1. This CDR3 spans 19 amino acids. Trimming took 3 bases from V and 5 from J; bases not matched to a gene: 16. The germline V gene has CDR1 SGHNT and CDR2 YYREEE (reference sequence). CDR3 nucleotides: TGTGCCAGCAGCTCTTATTGGACAGGGGGGGTTGGTAGGACCGGGGAGCTGTTTTTT. It specifies CASSSYWTGGVGRTGELFF.

The rearrangement links TRBV6-5 to TRBJ1-2; D gene unclear. Germline assignment: CDR1 MNHEY and CDR2 SVGAGI. Trimming removed 6 bases from V and 2 bases from J, with 10 bases in between. CDR3 length: 13 residues. The CDR3 spells CASRSGINYGYTF. CDR3 coding DNA: TGTGCCAGCAGGTCAGGAATAAACTATGGCTACACCTTC.

This chain links TRBV3-1 (or the pseudogene TRBV3-2) with TRBJ1-5, with 7 bases that match TRBD1. The CDR3 runs 14 residues. The germline CDR1 and CDR2 sequences are LGHDT and YNNKEL (reference sequence). Germline trimming cut 4 bases from V and 2 bases from J; bases unmatched to any gene: 2. CDR3: CASSRGQGNQPQHF. Here the CDR3 DNA reads TGTGCCAGCAGCCGAGGACAGGGCAATCAGCCCCAGCATTTT.

The CDR3 coding sequence is TGTGCCAGCAGTGAAGATTCGAGCCTATTAAACAATGAGCAGTTCTTC. This codes for CASSEDSSLLNNEQFF. The chain carries TRBV2 and TRBJ2-1; D ambiguous. V was shortened by 1 base and J by 5 bases, with 15 bases between the two germline ends. This CDR3 has 16 amino acids. Germline CDR1 and CDR2: SNHLY and FYNNEI.

This clone was seen only once. The V call is TRBV27, the J call TRBJ1-5; D may be TRBD1 (6 bases). The CDR3 contains 16 residues. Germline loops: CDR1 MNHEY, CDR2 SMNVEV (reference sequence). The V end was cut by 5 bases, the J end by 0 bases, with 14 bases between. CDR3 region: CASSLHRGASNQPQHF. The CDR3 region has the DNA TGTGCCAGCAGTCTCCACCGGGGGGCTAGCAATCAGCCCCAGCATTTT.

This clone was detected only once. The chain couples TRBV30 to TRBJ2-7; 8 bases match TRBD2. The J segment lost 5 bases and the V segment lost 7 bases, leaving 10 bases of the junction unmatched. CDR3 length: 13 amino acids. Per germline, CDR1 GTSNPN and CDR2 SVGIG (reference sequence). The CDR3 DNA reads as TGTGCCTCTGCCTTTAGCGGGGTCAACGAGCAGTACTTC. Translated: CASAFSGVNEQYF.

The V call is TRBV4-1, the J call TRBJ2-3; 8 bases are a match to TRBD2. Unmatched junction bases numbered 12, after V lost 3 bases and J lost 4 bases. The CDR3 has 17 amino acids. The germline V gene has CDR1 MGHRA and CDR2 YSYEKL. Here the CDR3 DNA reads TGCGCCAGCAGCCAGACCCCGGGGGGGCGGGGACCAGATACGCAGTATTTT. Amino acid sequence: CASSQTPGGRGPDTQYF.

The V and J genes are TRBV2 and TRBJ1-2; 9 bases fit TRBD1. V lost 5 bases, J lost 5 bases, and 12 bases stayed unmatched. Germline CDR1 is SNHLY and CDR2 is FYNNEI. This CDR3 region has 16 residues. CDR3 in amino acids: CASSPGTGSGFYGYTF. Written as DNA, the CDR3 is TGTGCCAGCAGTCCCGGGACAGGGAGCGGGTTTTATGGCTACACCTTC.

The rearrangement links TRBV5-1 to TRBJ2-2; unclear D gene. The germline V gene encodes CDR1 SGHRS and CDR2 YFSETQ. The CDR3 extends over 14 amino acids. Trimming removed 0 bases from V and 4 bases from J, with 7 bases in between. The CDR3 DNA is TGCGCCAGCAGCTTGGATGCTAGCACCGGGGAGCTGTTTTTT. This translates into CASSLDASTGELFF.

The V gene is TRBV4-1, the J gene TRBJ2-7; 8 nucleotides agree with TRBD1. Germline V lookup: CDR1 MGHRA, CDR2 YSYEKL. Trimming cost V 0 bases and J 3 bases; bases outside gene matches: 7. This CDR3 has 16 residues. The CDR3 loop is CASSQDLGDRSYEQYF. The DNA for the CDR3 is TGCGCCAGCAGCCAAGATCTGGGGGACAGGAGCTACGAGCAGTACTTC.

The chain uses TRBV4-3 and TRBJ1-3; 7 bases line up with TRBD1. Germline V CDR1 and CDR2: LGHNA, YSLEER. The CDR3 is 17 amino acids. The V gene end was trimmed by 0 bases and the J gene end by 4 bases; junction bases not matched to a gene: 9. The CDR3 sequence is CASSQEGLQGRGNTIYF. The CDR3 nucleotides are TGCGCCAGCAGCCAAGAGGGTTTACAGGGGCGAGGAAACACCATATATTTT.

The chain combines TRBV7-3 with TRBJ1-1, with D hard to call. The V gene's germline CDR1 is SGHTA and CDR2 FQGTGA. V gave up 5 bases and J gave up 1 base, with 8 bases separating them. The CDR3 covers 13 residues. The CDR3 DNA is TGTGCCAGCAGCCGACTATCGAACACTGAAGCTTTCTTT. This sequence encodes CASSRLSNTEAFF.

At least ten counts were recorded for this clone. At one end, the junction sequence differs from germline, possibly due to a read error. This chain joins TRBV7-7 and TRBJ2-5; maybe TRBD2 (6 bases). In germline, CDR1 is SSHAT, CDR2 FNYEAQ (reference sequence). CDR3 length equals 15 residues. The CDR3 sequence is CASSLGRRAGETQYF. DNA for the CDR3: TGTGCTAGCAGCTTAGGGAGAAGAGCGGGAGAGACCCAGTACTTC.